This TCR beta chain was sequenced for a study of T cell repertoires in cytomegalovirus infection (dated by TCRdb to between 2018 and 2021). Describing the broader study: Recently identified HLA-C-restricted CMV epitopes, whose presentation resists viral immunomodulation, were targeted by peptide stimulations together with well-studied HLA-B-restricted epitopes. Donor HLA type was relevant to the analysis, as public TCR beta signatures indicated carriage of CMV infection together with the matching HLA type.

This sample was sequenced with an Illumina HiSeq 1500. The raw public reads went through TCRdb reprocessing: fastp at Q25, MiXCR clone calling, in-frame beta chains kept. Every entry covers one CDR3 protein and lists the most common genes and DNA from its rows. This sample gives about 350,000 distinct CDR3 sequences in total; approximately 35% of them show up just once. Roughly 12% of the sample is in the top ten clones. Results and caveats for the whole study, not just this receptor: The ex vivo response was dominated by HLA-C-restricted CMV-specific TCR beta clonotypes, and the single most frequent clonotype in two of eight donors was supplied by these HLA-C-restricted clonotypes. Carriers of CMV infection plus the relevant HLA type were discriminated by the cumulative frequency of public TCR beta family members in the study cohort and in an independent roughly 340-donor cohort.

The treatment or condition tag for this specimen amounts to: in vitro stimulation with specific CMV peptide epitopes to enrich CMV-specific T cells. Taken from cysteine to phenylalanine, the CDR3 has 15 residues. Only the CDR3 region is kept as DNA, spanning 45 bases read in frame from base 1. V and J are truncated by 1 base and 7 bases respectively, leaving an intervening sequence of 11 bases. The germline V gene gives CDR1 as LGHNA and CDR2 as YSLEER. Of note for this clonotype: Its antigen target is currently unknown. There are no base qualities to consult, and no much larger clone falls within one base.

The origin of this receptor is a human donor in good health (CMV status not recorded). Some clones in this sample may be carry-over from other donors' samples. Material: cultured PBMCs, obtained from culture after CMV antigen stimulation. The chain is encoded by TRBV4-3 joined to TRBJ1-6; TRBD1 is a weak D gene call, 6 bases matching. The DNA sequence follows: TGCGCCAGCAGCCAAGGGGCGGGGGCGAATTCACCCCTCCACTTT. Its translation is CASSQGAGANSPLHF.